The following is a T cell receptor (beta chain) sequence with its context. Its specificity is not known. The source of the sample is a study of cytomegalovirus exposure and HLA in healthy donors. Use of 60 Vbeta and 13 Jbeta primers characterized the PCR. Repertoires were generated with immunoSEQ multiplex PCR, while TCRdb's copy carries only in-frame clones and drops some. The sample has roughly 150,000 clones; roughly 87% are singletons. General study findings and limits: Previous analysis showed most TCR beta V segments were productive about 90% or about 30% of the time.

Specimen: PBMCs. The receptor comes from a man aged 25-45 years in good health and CMV-seropositive.

The CDR3 loop reads CASRHLQGTNEKLFF. CDR3 coding DNA: TGTGCCAGCAGACATCTACAGGGTACTAATGAAAAACTGTTTTTT. The chain links TRBV2 to TRBJ1-4; possible D gene TRBD1, 6 bases. Germline CDR1 and CDR2: SNHLY and FYNNEI. Trimming removed 6 bases from V and 2 bases from J, with 13 bases in between. The CDR3 sequence is 15 residues long. The full variable domain, rest sourced from reference TRBV2 and TRBJ1-4, is EPEVTQTPSHQVTQMGQEVILRCVPISNHLYFYWYRQILGQKVEFLVSFYNNEISEKSEIFDDQFSVERPDGSNFTLKIRSTKLEDSAMYFCASRHLQGTNEKLFFGSGTQLSVL.